Each of the 11 T cell receptor beta chains below was sequenced from the same sample in a study of T cell repertoires in cytomegalovirus infection (dated by TCRdb to about 2019). Sequencing instrument: Illumina HiSeq 1500. TCRdb's own reprocessing of the public reads used fastp at Q25 and MiXCR and kept productive beta chains. CDR3 protein duplicates are merged, each entry listing the most common genes and DNA. The sample data list roughly 230,000 distinct CDR3 sequences, and about 20% of these were observed just once. Together, the top ten hold roughly 18% of the sample. The specimen sequenced was CD8+ T cells from PBMCs. These receptors were collected from a human donor in good health (CMV status not recorded). Some clones in this sample may be carry-over from other donors' samples.

V gene TRBV13 combines with J gene TRBJ2-6; D gene unclear. Germline V gene lookup returns CDR1 PRHDT and CDR2 FYEKMQ (reference sequence). The ends were cut back, 5 bases at V and 2 bases at J, with 10 bases in the middle. This CDR3 has 15 amino acids. CDR3 region: CASSPSGAGANVLTF. The CDR3 bases are TGTGCCAGCAGCCCCAGTGGCGCTGGGGCCAACGTCCTGACTTTC.

In this sample, this clonotype turned up a few times. V usage is TRBV4-1 and J usage is TRBJ1-1, with TRBD1 matching 7 bases. CDR1 and CDR2 from the germline V gene are MGHRA and YSYEKL. CDR3 size: 16 residues. The trim removed 0 bases at V and 5 bases at J, leaving 9 bases unmatched. The chain's CDR3 is CASSQDPGQLPTEAFF. The DNA of the CDR3 is TGCGCCAGCAGCCAAGACCCGGGACAGTTACCGACTGAAGCTTTCTTT.

The CDR3 nucleotides read TGCAGTGCTAGAGATTTGCGGGGGCCCTACAATGAGCAGTTCTTC. This codes for CSARDLRGPYNEQFF. V gene TRBV20-1 combines with J gene TRBJ2-1; perhaps TRBD2 as D (7 bases). CDR3 length equals 15 residues. Germline V gene lookup returns CDR1 DFQATT and CDR2 SNEGSKA (reference sequence). Trimming took 0 bases from V and 2 from J, leaving 11 bases between them.

The chain employs TRBV29-1 and TRBJ1-2; no firm D call. The CDR3 consists of 14 residues. Germline CDR1 is SQVTM and CDR2 is ANQGSEA. The V gene lost 7 bases and the J gene lost 1 base, with 16 bases spanning the gap. The CDR3 DNA is TGCAGCGGATTCCCCGTTAATAGTAACTATGGCTACACCTTC. It yields the protein CSGFPVNSNYGYTF.

With regard to this clonotype: A junction boundary mismatches the germline segment, possibly from a read error. This chain uses TRBV7-2 with TRBJ2-5; D might be TRBD2 (6 bases). CDR1 is SGHTA and CDR2 is FQGNSA in the germline V gene. CDR3 length: 16 residues. The CDR3 spells CASSLVAGRNAEIQYF. The CDR3 nucleotides read TGTGCCAGCAGCTTAGTTGCGGGGCGAAATGCGGAGATCCAGTACTTC.

The V and J genes are TRBV20-1 and TRBJ1-5; D unresolved. The CDR3 is 16 amino acids. Germline loops: CDR1 DFQATT, CDR2 SNEGSKA (reference sequence). Trimming pared 0 bases from V and 0 bases from J, leaving 12 bases between. CDR3 DNA sequence: TGCAGTGCTAGAGATGGCCCAAGTATTAGCAATCAGCCCCAGCATTTT. Its translation: CSARDGPSISNQPQHF.

This clonotype was counted between two and nine times. The rearrangement joins TRBV7-9 to TRBJ2-2; the D gene is possibly TRBD1 (5 bases). Germline CDR1 reads SEHNR; CDR2 reads FQNEAQ (reference sequence). The length of the CDR3 is 15 residues. With 5 bases removed from V and 8 bases from J, the gap between germline ends came to 18 bases. CDR3 nucleotide sequence: TGTGCCAGCAGCCCCCGGACACGACCCTCGGGGGAGCTGTTTTTT. Its protein is CASSPRTRPSGELFF.

This clonotype came up many times. For the CDR3, the DNA is TGTGCCAGCAGCCCGGGGACTAGCGGGGTCCTCGGAGAGCAGTTCTTC. Translating it yields CASSPGTSGVLGEQFF. V and J are TRBV7-3 and TRBJ2-1; 13 bases line up with TRBD2. CDR1 and CDR2 (germline): SGHTA, FQGTGA. With V trimmed by 5 bases and J by 10 bases, 11 bases remained unmatched. The CDR3 is 16 residues long.

This clonotype was seen a handful of times. V and J are TRBV5-5 and TRBJ2-2; tentatively, D is TRBD2 (5 bases). The CDR3 extends over 15 amino acids. Trimming took off 1 base at V and 4 bases at J, with 11 bases between the two ends. Germline V gives CDR1 SGHKS, CDR2 YYEKEE (reference sequence). The DNA for the CDR3 is TGTGCCAGCAGCTTGATACTAGGAAGCACCGGGGAGCTGTTTTTT. Amino acids: CASSLILGSTGELFF.

The rearrangement links TRBV2 to TRBJ2-5; D is perhaps TRBD2 (5 bases). The V gene lost 7 bases and the J gene lost 1 base, with 10 bases spanning the gap. This CDR3 spans 13 amino acids. Germline CDR1 and CDR2: SNHLY and FYNNEI. The CDR3 region has the DNA TGTGCCAGCAAGGGAGATGCCCAAGAGACCCAGTACTTC. It encodes CASKGDAQETQYF.

J is TRBJ1-2 and V is TRBV29-1; D uncertain. The CDR3 is made up of 13 amino acids. Trimming pared 4 bases from V and 2 bases from J, leaving 11 bases between. Germline CDR1 SQVTM, CDR2 ANQGSEA. The CDR3 region has the DNA TGCAGCGTTGTTGGAACGGCCAACTATGGCTACACCTTC. Translating it yields CSVVGTANYGYTF.